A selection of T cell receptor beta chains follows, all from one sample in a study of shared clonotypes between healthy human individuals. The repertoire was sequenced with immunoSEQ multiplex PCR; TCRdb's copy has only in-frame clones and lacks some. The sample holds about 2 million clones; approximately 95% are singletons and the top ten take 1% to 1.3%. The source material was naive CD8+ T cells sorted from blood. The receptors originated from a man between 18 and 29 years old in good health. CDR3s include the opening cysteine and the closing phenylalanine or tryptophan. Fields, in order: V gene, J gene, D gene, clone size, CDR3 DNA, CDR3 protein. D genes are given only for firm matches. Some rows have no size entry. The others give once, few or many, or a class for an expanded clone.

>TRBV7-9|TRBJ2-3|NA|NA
TGTGCCAGCAGCTTAGCGAAGGGAGGACACCAAAGCACAGATACGCAGTATTTT
CASSLAKGGHQSTDTQYF
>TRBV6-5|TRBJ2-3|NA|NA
TGTGCCAGCAGAGAGGGGAGCACAGATACGCAGTATTTT
CASREGSTDTQYF
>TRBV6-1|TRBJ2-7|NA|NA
TGTGCCAGCAGTGCCCACCCACAGTTCTACGAGCAGTACTTC
CASSAHPQFYEQYF
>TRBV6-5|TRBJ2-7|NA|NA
TGTGCCAGCAGTGTTACAGGGTCCGGGTACGAGCAGTACTTC
CASSVTGSGYEQYF
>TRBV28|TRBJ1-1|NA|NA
TGTGCCAGCAGTACGGGCGCTGAAGCTTTCTTT
CASSTGAEAFF
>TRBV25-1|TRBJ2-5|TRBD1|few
TGTGCCAGCAGTGAAGATCGGACAGGGGGCGGCAAGACCCAGTACTTC
CASSEDRTGGGKTQYF
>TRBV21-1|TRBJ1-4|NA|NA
TGTGCCAGCAGTATCTCCGGGACCCAATTAATTGAAAAACTGTTTTTT
CASSISGTQLIEKLFF
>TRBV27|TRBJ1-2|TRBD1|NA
TGTGCCAGCAGTTTTGCAGGGGGCGACTATGGCTACACCTTC
CASSFAGGDYGYTF
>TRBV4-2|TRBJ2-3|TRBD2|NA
TGTGCCAGCAGCCAAGATGGGGATAGCGGGGACGAGGTAGATACGCAGTATTTT
CASSQDGDSGDEVDTQYF
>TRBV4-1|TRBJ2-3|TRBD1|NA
TGCGCCAGCAGCCAAGAGCAGGGACAGGCTTCAGATACGCAGTATTTT
CASSQEQGQASDTQYF
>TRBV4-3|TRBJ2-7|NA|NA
TGCGCCAGCAGCCAAGATGTCGAAGGGTACGAGCAGTACTTC
CASSQDVEGYEQYF
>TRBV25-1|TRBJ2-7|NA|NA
TGTGCCAGCACGCAATCCTCCGAGCAGTACTTC
CASTQSSEQYF
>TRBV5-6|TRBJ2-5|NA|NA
TGTGCCAGCAGCTTGTGGGGCGGGGAGACCCAGTACTTC
CASSLWGGETQYF
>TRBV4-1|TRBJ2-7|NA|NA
TGCGCCAGCAGCCACGCCTCGGGGGATAGCTCCTACGAGCAGTACTTC
CASSHASGDSSYEQYF
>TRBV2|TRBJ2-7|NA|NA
TGTGCCAGCAGCTTGACGCAGAGCTCCTACGAGCAGTACTTC
CASSLTQSSYEQYF
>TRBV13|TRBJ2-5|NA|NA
TGTGCCAGCAGTCACAAGACCCAAGAGACCCAGTACTTC
CASSHKTQETQYF
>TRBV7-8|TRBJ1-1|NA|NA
TGTGCCAGCAGCCAACAGGACACTGAAGCTTTCTTT
CASSQQDTEAFF
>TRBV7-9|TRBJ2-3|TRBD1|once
TGTGCCAGCAGCTCCTCCCAGACAGGGGCGATCACAGATACGCAGTATTTT
CASSSSQTGAITDTQYF
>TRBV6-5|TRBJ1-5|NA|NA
TGTGCCAGCATGGAGGGGGGGGGTCAGCCCCAGCATTTT
CASMEGGGQPQHF
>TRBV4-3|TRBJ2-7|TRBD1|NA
TGCGCCAGCAGCCAAGAATGGGACAGGGAATTCTACGAGCAGTACTTC
CASSQEWDREFYEQYF
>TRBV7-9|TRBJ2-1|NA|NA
TGTGCCAGCAGCTCTACAGGGAACAATGAGCAGTTCTTC
CASSSTGNNEQFF
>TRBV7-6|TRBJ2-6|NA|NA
TGTGCCAGCAGCTTAGTCAACTCCGAGGTTTCTGGGGCCAACGTCCTGACTTTC
CASSLVNSEVSGANVLTF
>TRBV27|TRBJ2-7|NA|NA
TGTGCCAGCAGTCACGGACAGCAGTACGAGCAGTACTTC
CASSHGQQYEQYF
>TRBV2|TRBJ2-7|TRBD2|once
TGTGCCGGGTCTAGCGGGAGTTTCCACGAGCAGTACTTC
CAGSSGSFHEQYF
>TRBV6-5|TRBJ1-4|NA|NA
TGTGCCAGCAGTTACTCGGAGGCAACTAATGAAAAACTGTTTTTT
CASSYSEATNEKLFF
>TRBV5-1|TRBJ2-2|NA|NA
TGCGCCAGCAGCCCTTCTAGAGCGAACACCGGGGAGCTGTTTTTT
CASSPSRANTGELFF
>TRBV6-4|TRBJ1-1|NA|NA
TGTGCCAGCAGTTCGGGTGTGGGGAGCATGAACACTGAAGCTTTCTTT
CASSSGVGSMNTEAFF
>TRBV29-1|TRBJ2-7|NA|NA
TGCAGCGTTGAAGGCCAAGCCTACGAGCAGTACTTC
CSVEGQAYEQYF
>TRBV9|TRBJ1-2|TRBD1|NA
TGTGCCAGCAGCGTAACTGGACAGGGTCTATCCTATGGCTACACCTTC
CASSVTGQGLSYGYTF
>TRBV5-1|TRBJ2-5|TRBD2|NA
TGCGCCAGCAGCTTGAATCCCCTAGCGGTTCAAGAGACCCAGTACTTC
CASSLNPLAVQETQYF
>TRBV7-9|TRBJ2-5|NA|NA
TGTGCCAGCAGCTTAGACGGTGAGGGGACTCAAGAGACCCAGTACTTC
CASSLDGEGTQETQYF
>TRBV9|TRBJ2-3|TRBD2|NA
TGTGCCAGCAGCCCTAGGGACTATAGGGACAGCACAGATACGCAGTATTTT
CASSPRDYRDSTDTQYF
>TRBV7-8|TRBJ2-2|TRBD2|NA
TGTGCCAGCAGCTTAGCCACCGGGACTAGCGGATTGGCGGGGGAGCTGTTTTTT
CASSLATGTSGLAGELFF
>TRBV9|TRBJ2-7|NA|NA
TGTGCCAGCAGCGGGGGGGATTACTACGAGCAGTACTTC
CASSGGDYYEQYF
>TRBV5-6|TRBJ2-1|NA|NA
TGTGCCAGCAGCTGGGGGACGGGCAACGATGAGCAGTTCTTC
CASSWGTGNDEQFF
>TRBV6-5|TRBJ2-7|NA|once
TGTGCCAGCAGTTACTCGTACGGAGAGCAGTACTTC
CASSYSYGEQYF
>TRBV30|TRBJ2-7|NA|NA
TGTGCCTGGAGTGTCGGTGGGCCTTACGAGCAGTACTTC
CAWSVGGPYEQYF
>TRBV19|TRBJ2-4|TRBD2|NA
TGTGCCAGTAGTACGTCGGCGGGAGGACTCAAAAACATTCAGTACTTC
CASSTSAGGLKNIQYF
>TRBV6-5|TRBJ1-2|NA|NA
TGTGCCAGCAGCATCAGGGCCGTCGGCTATGGCTACACCTTC
CASSIRAVGYGYTF
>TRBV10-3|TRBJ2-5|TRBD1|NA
TGTGCCATCAGTGAGAACAGGGGGCCCGAAGAGACCCAGTACTTC
CAISENRGPEETQYF
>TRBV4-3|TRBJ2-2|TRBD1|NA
TGCGCCAGCAGCCAATTGACAGGGACCGGGGAGCTGTTTTTT
CASSQLTGTGELFF
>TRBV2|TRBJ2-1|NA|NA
TGTGCCAGCCTTGTGGGGGGGGCTGAGAGAAATGAGCAGTTCTTC
CASLVGGAERNEQFF
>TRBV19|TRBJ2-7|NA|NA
TGTGCCAGTAGTGACGGTGGCAACGAGCAGTACTTC
CASSDGGNEQYF
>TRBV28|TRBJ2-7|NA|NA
TGTGCCAGCAGTCAAAAGGACAGCTCCTACGAGCAGTACTTC
CASSQKDSSYEQYF
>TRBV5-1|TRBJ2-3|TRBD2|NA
TGCGCCAGCAGCTTATCTAGCGGGGGGATCACAGATACGCAGTATTTT
CASSLSSGGITDTQYF